The next 20 T cell receptor beta chains were all read from a single sample in a study of tumor T cells in aggressive B-cell lymphoma. Using immunoSEQ multiplex PCR, the repertoire was profiled, and TCRdb retains in-frame clones only, with some absent. The table records about 3,200 clones, 85% to 95% of them present only once. The source material was tumor tissue. These receptors were taken from an adult with diffuse large B cell lymphoma.

Concerning this clone: One junction end disagrees with the germline gene, perhaps due to a read error. This chain uses TRBV15 with TRBJ2-5; D perhaps matches TRBD2 (7 bases). CDR3 size: 15 residues. Germline V gives CDR1 LNHNV, CDR2 YYDKDF (reference sequence). For the CDR3, the DNA is TGTGCCACTAGCAGAGATCATGGGGGGGCAGAGACCCAGTACTTC. Translation gives CATSRDHGGAETQYF.

The chain is built from TRBV7-3 and TRBJ2-5; tentative D call: TRBD1 (6 bases). The closer fit of TRBJ2-7 to the DNA end suggests the J call may be wrong. The CDR3 loop spans 14 amino acids. Germline CDR1 is SGHTA and CDR2 is FQGTGA. CDR3 protein: CASSLIGGSYEQYF. Written as DNA, the CDR3 is TGTGCCAGCAGCTTAATAGGGGGCTCCTACGAGCAGTACTTC.

This chain uses TRBV4-1 with TRBJ2-7; D perhaps matches TRBD1 (6 bases). CDR3 length equals 13 residues. Germline-derived CDR1 and CDR2 are MGHRA and YSYEKL. The V end was cut by 4 bases, the J end by 6 bases, with 13 bases between. The CDR3 DNA is TGCGCCAGCAGCCGCGCACAGGGTGGCGAGCAGTACTTC. It translates to CASSRAQGGEQYF.

This clone was picked up a small number of times. The V and J genes are TRBV4-3 and TRBJ2-7, with 12 bases fitting TRBD2. The germline gives CDR1 LGHNA, CDR2 YSLEER. The CDR3 has 17 amino acids. J lost 5 bases, V lost 3 bases, and 11 bases had no gene match. In nucleotides, the CDR3 is TGCGCCAGCAGCCACGGGAGACTAGCGGGAGAAAACCACGAGCAGTACTTC. This codes for CASSHGRLAGENHEQYF.

This chain uses TRBV5-6 with TRBJ2-2; 7 positions agree with TRBD2. The CDR3 covers 16 residues. The V gene's germline CDR1 is SGHDT and CDR2 YYEEEE. The V and J ends lost 1 base and 1 base, in that order; junction bases with no gene match: 4. The CDR3 bases are TGTGCCAGCAGCTTGTCTAGCGGAATGAACACCGGGGAGCTGTTTTTT. This gives the protein CASSLSSGMNTGELFF.

This clone was seen once. This chain uses TRBV4-2 with TRBJ2-5; D is undetermined. Germline CDR1 and CDR2: LGHNA and YNFKEQ. The CDR3 has 11 residues. V was pared by 5 bases and J by 2 bases, with 3 bases between. CDR3 nucleotides: TGTGCCAGCAGCTCACAAGAGACCCAGTACTTC. Translating gives CASSSQETQYF.

The rearrangement links TRBV7-9 to TRBJ1-2; TRBD1 is a possible D gene (5 bases). Looked up from germline, CDR1 is SEHNR and CDR2 is FQNEAQ (reference sequence). The V end was cut by 3 bases, the J end by 6 bases, with 20 bases between. The length of the CDR3 is 16 residues. CDR3 loop: CASSFTSQTVVDGYTF. CDR3 nucleotides: TGTGCCAGCAGCTTTACCTCCCAGACAGTTGTGGATGGCTACACCTTC.

The V and J genes are TRBV18 and TRBJ2-5, with D uncertain. CDR1 is KGHSH and CDR2 is LQKENI in the germline V gene. This CDR3 region has 15 residues. The V gene lost 3 bases and the J gene lost 5 bases, with 16 bases spanning the gap. The CDR3 coding sequence is TGTGCCAGCTCACCCCGTTCGAGTAAGAGGGAGACCCAGTACTTC. This encodes CASSPRSSKRETQYF.

The V gene is TRBV18, the J gene TRBJ2-7; 9 nucleotides agree with TRBD2. V shed 3 bases, J shed 5 bases, and the junction held 2 bases outside the gene matches. This CDR3 is built from 13 residues. CDR1 KGHSH and CDR2 LQKENI come from the germline V gene. The CDR3 protein is CASSPRTSDEQYF. The CDR3 DNA sequence: TGTGCCAGCTCACCGAGGACTAGCGACGAGCAGTACTTC.

This chain links TRBV28 with TRBJ2-2; 11 bases agree with TRBD1. CDR3 length: 15 residues. J was trimmed by 7 bases and V by 5 bases; bases with no gene match: 6. Looked up from germline, CDR1 is MDHEN and CDR2 is SYDVKM. In DNA, the CDR3 is TGTGCCAGCAGTCCGCGGACAGGGGGCAACGGGGAGCTGTTTTTT. Encoded protein: CASSPRTGGNGELFF.

Only one count was recorded for this clone. One end of the junction does not line up with germline, which may come from a read error. V usage is TRBV20-1 and J usage is TRBJ2-7; no firm D call. The CDR3 runs to 10 residues. Germline CDR1 is DFQATT and CDR2 is SNEGSKA (reference sequence). The CDR3 sequence: CSAKVYEQYF. The CDR3 DNA reads as TGCAGTGCTAAAGTCTACGAACAGTACTTC.

V is TRBV7-2 and J is TRBJ1-1; 7 bases match TRBD1. V lost 2 bases, J lost 5 bases, and 2 bases stayed unmatched. CDR1 and CDR2 from the germline V gene are SGHTA and FQGNSA. The CDR3 totals 13 residues. The CDR3 sequence: CASSLTRGTEAFF. The CDR3 DNA reads TGTGCCAGCAGCTTAACCAGGGGGACTGAAGCTTTCTTT.

The chain combines TRBV10-3 with TRBJ2-5; TRBD1 agrees at 10 bases. The CDR3 extends over 16 amino acids. CDR1 is ENHRY and CDR2 is SYGVKD in the germline V gene. Trimming cost V 3 bases and J 5 bases; bases outside gene matches: 9. CDR3 nucleotides: TGTGCCATCAGTGACCATAGACAGGGGGCGTGGGAGACCCAGTACTTC. Its translation: CAISDHRQGAWETQYF.

This rearrangement joins TRBV27 to TRBJ1-1; D is perhaps TRBD1 (5 bases). Germline V gene lookup returns CDR1 MNHEY and CDR2 SMNVEV (reference sequence). The CDR3 is made up of 14 amino acids. The V end lost 3 bases, the J end lost 1 base, and 9 bases lay between the germline ends. CDR3 bases: TGTGCCAGCAGTTTGTTTCAGGGGAACACTGAAGCTTTCTTT. It specifies CASSLFQGNTEAFF.

The J gene is TRBJ1-2, the V gene TRBV13; 11 positions match TRBD1. The CDR3 is made up of 15 amino acids. Germline V gives CDR1 PRHDT, CDR2 FYEKMQ (reference sequence). The J segment lost 8 bases and the V segment lost 3 bases, leaving 8 bases of the junction unmatched. Here the CDR3 reads CASSFGGTGGRGYTF. CDR3 DNA sequence: TGTGCCAGCAGCTTCGGGGGGACAGGGGGTAGAGGCTACACCTTC.

The rearrangement links TRBV7-9 to TRBJ1-6, with TRBD1 identical over 7 bases. The CDR3 totals 16 residues. The ends lost 1 base at V and 3 bases at J; junction bases unmatched: 3. Germline values: CDR1 SEHNR, CDR2 FQNEAQ (reference sequence). This CDR3 reads CASSLGQGFYNSPLHF. The CDR3 DNA reads as TGTGCCAGCAGCTTAGGACAGGGCTTCTATAATTCACCCCTCCACTTT.

This clone was seen only once. The rearrangement links TRBV6-6 to TRBJ1-2, with TRBD1 matching over 10 bases. The germline V gene has CDR1 MNHNY and CDR2 SVGAGI (reference sequence). Trimming at V came to 6 bases and at J to 8 bases, leaving 12 bases not matched to a gene. CDR3 length: 15 amino acids. CDR3 sequence (DNA): TGTGCCAGCAGCCTCAGGGCGACAGGGGGCAAAGGCTACACCTTC. This translates into CASSLRATGGKGYTF.

The rearrangement joins TRBV5-4 to TRBJ1-6; D unclear. This CDR3 is built from 14 residues. CDR1 is SGHNT, CDR2 YYREEE, per germline (reference sequence). Deletions cut 0 bases from V and 10 bases from J, with 11 bases between. The CDR3 reads CASSLEREQSPLHF. The CDR3, as DNA: TGTGCCAGCAGCTTGGAAAGGGAGCAGTCACCCCTCCACTTT.

J is TRBJ1-2 and V is TRBV27; D remains ambiguous. V lost 6 bases to trimming and J lost 4 bases, with 12 bases between them. This CDR3 has 13 amino acids. CDR1 is MNHEY and CDR2 is SMNVEV in the germline V gene (reference sequence). The CDR3 region is CASRTSSSYGYTF. CDR3 DNA sequence: TGTGCCAGCAGGACAAGTAGTAGCTATGGCTACACCTTC.

The V call is TRBV9, the J call TRBJ2-1, with a weak D call TRBD2 (6 bases). The CDR3 loop spans 13 amino acids. V was clipped by 4 bases and J by 8 bases, with 13 bases between them. Per germline, CDR1 SGDLS and CDR2 YYNGEE. CDR3 coding DNA: TGTGCCAGCAGCATTTCGGACTATTATGAGCAGTTCTTC. Protein: CASSISDYYEQFF.